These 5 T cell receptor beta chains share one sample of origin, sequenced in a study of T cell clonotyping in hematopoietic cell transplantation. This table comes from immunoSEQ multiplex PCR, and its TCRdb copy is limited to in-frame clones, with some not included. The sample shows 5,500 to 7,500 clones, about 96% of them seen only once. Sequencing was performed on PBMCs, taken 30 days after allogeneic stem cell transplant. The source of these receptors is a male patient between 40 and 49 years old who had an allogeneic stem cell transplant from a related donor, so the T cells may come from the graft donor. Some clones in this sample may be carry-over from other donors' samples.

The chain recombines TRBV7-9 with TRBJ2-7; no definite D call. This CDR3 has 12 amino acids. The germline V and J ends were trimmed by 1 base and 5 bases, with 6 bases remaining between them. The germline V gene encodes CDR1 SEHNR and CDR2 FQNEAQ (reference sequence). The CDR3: CASSLGFNEQYF. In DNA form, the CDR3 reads TGTGCCAGCAGCTTAGGATTCAACGAGCAGTACTTC.

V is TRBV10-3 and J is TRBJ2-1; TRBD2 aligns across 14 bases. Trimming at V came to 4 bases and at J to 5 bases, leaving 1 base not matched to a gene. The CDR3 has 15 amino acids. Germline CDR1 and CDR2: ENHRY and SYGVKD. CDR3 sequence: CAISGGLAGDNEQFF. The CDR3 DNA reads TGTGCCATCAGTGGGGGACTAGCGGGGGACAATGAGCAGTTCTTC.

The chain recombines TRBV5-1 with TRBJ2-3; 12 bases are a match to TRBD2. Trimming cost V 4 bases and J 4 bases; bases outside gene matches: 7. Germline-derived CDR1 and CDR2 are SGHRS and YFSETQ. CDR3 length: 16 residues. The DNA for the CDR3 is TGCGCCAGCAGCCCCCGGACTAGCGGGGCGTCAGATACGCAGTATTTT. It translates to CASSPRTSGASDTQYF.

CDR3 sequence reads: CASSLAHGLADNNEQFF. DNA of the CDR3: TGTGCCAGCAGCTTAGCGCACGGACTAGCGGATAACAATGAGCAGTTCTTC. This chain uses TRBV7-9 with TRBJ2-1; 10 positions agree with TRBD2. The V and J ends lost 0 bases and 5 bases, in that order; junction bases with no gene match: 7. Germline V gene data show CDR1 as SEHNR and CDR2 as FQNEAQ (reference sequence). The CDR3 runs 17 residues.

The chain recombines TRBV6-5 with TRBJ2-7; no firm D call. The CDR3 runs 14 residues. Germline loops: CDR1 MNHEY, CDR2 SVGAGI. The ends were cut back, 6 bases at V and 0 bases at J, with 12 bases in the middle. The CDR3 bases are TGTGCCAGCAGGCGCGGCGGTTCCTCCTACGAGCAGTACTTC. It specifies CASRRGGSSYEQYF.